The 5 T cell receptor beta chains below come from one sample, sequenced in a study of CD8+CD57+ T cells in acquired aplastic anemia. Sequencing involved patients with CD8+CD57+ cell expansion previously shown by flow cytometry. TCR beta VDJ combinations and CDR3 sequences were profiled from genomic DNA. TCRdb re-called the reads through MiXCR, storing one row per CDR3 protein. The data show more than 250,000 distinct CDR3 sequences, 82% seen once. The sample comprised sorted CD4+, CD8+, or CD8+CD57+ T cells (not recorded which) from PBMCs. Every receptor here comes from a human donor with aplastic anemia.

The V and J genes are TRBV10-3 and TRBJ1-2; no reliable D call. Germline loops: CDR1 ENHRY, CDR2 SYGVKD. V lost 6 bases and J lost 0, with 11 bases in between. The CDR3 contains 14 residues. The CDR3 region is CAIRDDTANYGYTF. The CDR3 region has the DNA TGTGCCATCAGGGACGACACTGCTAACTATGGCTACACCTTC.

The rearrangement joins TRBV19 to TRBJ1-2; D uncertain. Trimming took off 1 base at V and 10 bases at J, with 10 bases between the two ends. Germline V gives CDR1 LNHDA, CDR2 SQIVND (reference sequence). This CDR3 is built from 12 residues. The CDR3 region is CASSIASGAYTF. The DNA for the CDR3 is TGTGCCAGTAGTATAGCTAGCGGAGCCTACACCTTC.

The table lists this clonotype with many counts. At one end, the junction sequence differs from germline, possibly due to a read error. This chain uses TRBV7-9 with TRBJ2-3; D tentatively reads TRBD1 or TRBD2 (5 bases each). The CDR3 contains 14 residues. CDR1 is SEHNR, CDR2 FQNEAQ, per germline (reference sequence). The CDR3 DNA reads as TGTGCCAGCAGCTTAGCGGGTAGCTACGGGGCCAACGTCTTT. Encoded protein: CASSLAGSYGANVF.

This clonotype was detected only a few times. Lacking the conserved final phenylalanine or tryptophan, this CDR3 likely reflects a read error. It is unclear where the CDR3 begins or ends on the DNA, so no DNA is shown, and the CDR3 is as TCRdb lists it. The rearrangement links TRBV2 to TRBJ1-6; the table's D call, TRBD1, was not checked against the DNA. CDR1 and CDR2 from the germline V gene are SNHLY and FYNNEI. 16 amino acids form the CDR3, both terminal residues included. The CDR3 is CASSADSASYKSPRHC.

This clonotype was detected only a few times. One end of the junction is discordant with germline, which a read error may explain. The V call is TRBV7-9, the J call TRBJ2-5, with 12 bases identical to TRBD2. Germline CDR1 and CDR2: SEHNR and FQNEAQ (reference sequence). This CDR3 is built from 14 residues. The CDR3, as DNA: TGTGCCAGCAGCTTGACTAGCGGGAGCGGGACCCCGCAGTTC. It specifies CASSLTSGSGTPQF.